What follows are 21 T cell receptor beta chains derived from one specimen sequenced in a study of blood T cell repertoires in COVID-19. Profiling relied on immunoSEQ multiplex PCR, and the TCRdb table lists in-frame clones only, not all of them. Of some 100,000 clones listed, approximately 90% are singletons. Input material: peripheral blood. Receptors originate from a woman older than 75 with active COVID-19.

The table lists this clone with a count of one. CDR3 protein: CASSPGRGYTF. DNA of the CDR3: TGTGCCAGCAGCCCAGGGCGCGGCTACACCTTC. The J gene is TRBJ1-2, the V gene TRBV11-2, with D tentatively TRBD1 (5 bases). Per the germline V gene, CDR1 is SGHAT and CDR2 is FQNNGV. V was trimmed by 5 bases and J by 8 bases, leaving 9 bases between them. This CDR3 contains 11 residues. The entire variable domain, with the rest obtained from reference TRBV11-2 and TRBJ1-2, is as follows: EAGVAQSPRYKIIEKRQSVAFWCNPISGHATLYWYQQILGQGPKLLIQFQNNGVVDDSQLPKDRFSAERLKGVDSTLKIQPAKLEDSAVYLCASSPGRGYTFGSGTRLTVV.

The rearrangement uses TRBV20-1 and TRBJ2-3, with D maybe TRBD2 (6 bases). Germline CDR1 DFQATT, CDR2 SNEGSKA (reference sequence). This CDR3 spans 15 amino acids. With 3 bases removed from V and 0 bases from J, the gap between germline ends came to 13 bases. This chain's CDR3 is CSASRRVGSTDTQYF. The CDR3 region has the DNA TGCAGTGCTAGTAGGAGGGTTGGGAGCACAGATACGCAGTATTTT.

CDR3 DNA: TGTGCCAGCACCTCCTTGGACTCTAGGCAGTACTTC. Protein: CASTSLDSRQYF. V gene TRBV7-9 combines with J gene TRBJ2-7; perhaps TRBD2 as D (5 bases). Germline V gene lookup returns CDR1 SEHNR and CDR2 FQNEAQ (reference sequence). The CDR3 is made up of 12 amino acids. V was shortened by 7 bases and J by 9 bases, with 16 bases between the two germline ends.

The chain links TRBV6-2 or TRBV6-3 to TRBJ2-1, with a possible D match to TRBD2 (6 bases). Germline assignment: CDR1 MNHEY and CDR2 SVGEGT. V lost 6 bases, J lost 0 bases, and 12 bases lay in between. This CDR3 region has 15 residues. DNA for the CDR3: TGTGCCAGCAGCTCCCGGGGGAGCTCCTACAATGAGCAGTTCTTC. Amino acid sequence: CASSSRGSSYNEQFF.

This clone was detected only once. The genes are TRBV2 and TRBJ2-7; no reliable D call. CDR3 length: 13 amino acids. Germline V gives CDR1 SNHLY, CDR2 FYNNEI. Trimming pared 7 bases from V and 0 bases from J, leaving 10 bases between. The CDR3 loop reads CASNGGSSYEQYF. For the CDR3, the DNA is TGTGCCAGCAACGGCGGAAGCTCCTACGAGCAGTACTTC. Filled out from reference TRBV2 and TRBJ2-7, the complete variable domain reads EPEVTQTPSHQVTQMGQEVILRCVPISNHLYFYWYRQILGQKVEFLVSFYNNEISEKSEIFDDQFSVERPDGSNFTLKIRSTKLEDSAMYFCASNGGSSYEQYFGPGTRLTVT.

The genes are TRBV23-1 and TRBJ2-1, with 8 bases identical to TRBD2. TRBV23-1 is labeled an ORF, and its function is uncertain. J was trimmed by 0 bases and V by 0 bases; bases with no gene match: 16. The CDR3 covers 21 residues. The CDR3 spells CASSQSGVSGSDPGSYNEQFF. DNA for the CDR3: TGCGCCAGCAGTCAATCGGGTGTGAGCGGGAGCGATCCTGGCTCCTACAATGAGCAGTTCTTC.

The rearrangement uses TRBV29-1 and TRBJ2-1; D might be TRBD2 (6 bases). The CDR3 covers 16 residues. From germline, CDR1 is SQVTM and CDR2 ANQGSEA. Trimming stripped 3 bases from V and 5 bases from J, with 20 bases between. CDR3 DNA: TGCAGCGTTGATTTGTCCCCGGGTGGGGGGAACAATGAGCAGTTCTTC. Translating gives CSVDLSPGGGNNEQFF.

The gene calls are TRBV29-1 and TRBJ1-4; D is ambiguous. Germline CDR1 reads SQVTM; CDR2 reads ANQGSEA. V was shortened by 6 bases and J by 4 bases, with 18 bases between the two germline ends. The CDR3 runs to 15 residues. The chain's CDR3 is CSVAGGQRVNEKLFF. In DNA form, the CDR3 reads TGCAGCGTCGCAGGAGGGCAGAGAGTTAATGAAAAACTGTTTTTT.

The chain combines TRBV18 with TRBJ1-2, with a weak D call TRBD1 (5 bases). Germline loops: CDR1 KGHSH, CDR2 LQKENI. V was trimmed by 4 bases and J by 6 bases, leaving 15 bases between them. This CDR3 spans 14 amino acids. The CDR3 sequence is CASSLTGTGDGYTF. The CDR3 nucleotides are TGTGCCAGCTCACTCACCGGGACTGGGGATGGCTACACCTTC.

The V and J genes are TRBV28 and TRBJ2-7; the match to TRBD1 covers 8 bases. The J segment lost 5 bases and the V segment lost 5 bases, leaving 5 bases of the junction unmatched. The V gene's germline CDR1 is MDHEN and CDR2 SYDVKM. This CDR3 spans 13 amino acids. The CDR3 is CASSPWTGNEQYF. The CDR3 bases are TGTGCCAGCAGTCCCTGGACAGGGAACGAGCAGTACTTC.

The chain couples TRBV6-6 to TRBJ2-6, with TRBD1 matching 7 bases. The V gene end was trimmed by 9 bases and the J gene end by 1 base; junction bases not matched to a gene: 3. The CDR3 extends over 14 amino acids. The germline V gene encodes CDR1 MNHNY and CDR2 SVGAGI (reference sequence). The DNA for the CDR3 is TGTGCCAGTACACAGGGGTCTGGGGCCAACGTCCTGACTTTC. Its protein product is CASTQGSGANVLTF.

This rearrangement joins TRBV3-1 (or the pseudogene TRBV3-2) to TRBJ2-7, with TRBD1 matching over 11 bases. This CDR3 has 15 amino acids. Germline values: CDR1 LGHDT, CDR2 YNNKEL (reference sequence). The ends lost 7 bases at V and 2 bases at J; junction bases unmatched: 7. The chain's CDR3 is CASTPRDRGTYEQYF. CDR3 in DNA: TGTGCCAGCACCCCCCGGGACAGGGGGACCTACGAGCAGTACTTC.

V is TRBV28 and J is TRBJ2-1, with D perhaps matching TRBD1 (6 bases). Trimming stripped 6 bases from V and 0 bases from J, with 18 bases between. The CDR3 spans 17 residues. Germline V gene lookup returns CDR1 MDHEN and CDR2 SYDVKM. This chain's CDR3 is CASSALEGQSSYNEQFF. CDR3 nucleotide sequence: TGTGCCAGCAGCGCCCTCGAGGGACAAAGCTCCTACAATGAGCAGTTCTTC.

The CDR3 is CASSYFNRRPYSNQPQHF. The CDR3 bases are TGTGCCAGCAGTTACTTCAACAGGCGACCTTATAGCAATCAGCCCCAGCATTTT. The chain couples TRBV6-2 or TRBV6-3 to TRBJ1-5; the D gene is possibly TRBD1 (5 bases). The CDR3 consists of 18 residues. Germline V gives CDR1 MNHEY, CDR2 SVGEGT. V lost 1 base and J 0 bases, leaving 16 bases between the germline ends.

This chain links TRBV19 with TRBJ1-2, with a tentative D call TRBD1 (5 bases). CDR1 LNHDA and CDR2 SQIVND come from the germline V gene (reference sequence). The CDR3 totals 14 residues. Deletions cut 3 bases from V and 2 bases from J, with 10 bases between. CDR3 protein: CASSISRANYGYTF. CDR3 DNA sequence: TGTGCCAGTAGTATTTCCAGGGCAAACTATGGCTACACCTTC.

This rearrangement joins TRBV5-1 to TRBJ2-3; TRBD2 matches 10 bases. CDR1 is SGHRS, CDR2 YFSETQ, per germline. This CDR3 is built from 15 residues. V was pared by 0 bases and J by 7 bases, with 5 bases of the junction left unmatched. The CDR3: CASSLALAGENTQYF. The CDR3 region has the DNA TGCGCCAGCAGCTTGGCTCTAGCGGGAGAGAATACGCAGTATTTT.

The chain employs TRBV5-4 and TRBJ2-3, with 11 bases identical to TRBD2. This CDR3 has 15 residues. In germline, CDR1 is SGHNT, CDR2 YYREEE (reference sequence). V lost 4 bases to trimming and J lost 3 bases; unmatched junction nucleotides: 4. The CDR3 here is CASSRGTSGTDTQYF. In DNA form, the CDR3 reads TGTGCCAGCAGCCGGGGGACTAGCGGAACAGATACGCAGTATTTT. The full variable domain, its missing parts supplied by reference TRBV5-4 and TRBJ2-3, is ETGVTQSPTHLIKTRGQQVTLRCSSQSGHNTVSWYQQALGQGPQFIFQYYREEENGRGNFPPRFSGLQFPNYSSELNVNALELDDSALYLCASSRGTSGTDTQYFGPGTRLTVL.

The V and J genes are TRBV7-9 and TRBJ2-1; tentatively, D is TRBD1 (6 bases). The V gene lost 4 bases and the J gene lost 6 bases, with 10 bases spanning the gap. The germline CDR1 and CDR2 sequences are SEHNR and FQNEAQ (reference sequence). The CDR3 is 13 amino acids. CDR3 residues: CASSSLTGNEQFF. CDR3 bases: TGTGCCAGCAGCTCCCTGACAGGCAATGAGCAGTTCTTC.

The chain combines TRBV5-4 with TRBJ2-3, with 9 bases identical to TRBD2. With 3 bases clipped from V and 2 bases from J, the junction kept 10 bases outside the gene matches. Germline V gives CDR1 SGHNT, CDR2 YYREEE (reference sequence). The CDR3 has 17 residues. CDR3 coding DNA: TGTGCCAGCAGCTCAAAGGCTAGCGGGACGCTCACAGATACGCAGTATTTT. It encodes CASSSKASGTLTDTQYF. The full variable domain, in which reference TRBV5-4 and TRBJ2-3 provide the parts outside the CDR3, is ETGVTQSPTHLIKTRGQQVTLRCSSQSGHNTVSWYQQALGQGPQFIFQYYREEENGRGNFPPRFSGLQFPNYSSELNVNALELDDSALYLCASSSKASGTLTDTQYFGPGTRLTVL.

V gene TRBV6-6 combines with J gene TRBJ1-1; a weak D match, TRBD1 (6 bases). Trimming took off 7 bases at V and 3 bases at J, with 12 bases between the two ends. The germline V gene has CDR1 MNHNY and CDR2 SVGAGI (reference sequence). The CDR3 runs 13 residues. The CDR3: CASTPQGYTEAFF. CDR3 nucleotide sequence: TGTGCCAGCACCCCACAGGGTTACACTGAAGCTTTCTTT.

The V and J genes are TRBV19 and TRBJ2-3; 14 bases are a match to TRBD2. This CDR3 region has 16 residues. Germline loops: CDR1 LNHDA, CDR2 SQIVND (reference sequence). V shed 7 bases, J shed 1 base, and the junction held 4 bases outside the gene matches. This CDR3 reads CASMPGLAGGTDTQYF. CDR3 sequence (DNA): TGTGCCAGTATGCCGGGACTAGCGGGAGGCACAGATACGCAGTATTTT.